The rows below give T cell receptor beta chains drawn from one sample of a study of beta chain features in type 1 diabetes. The data were produced by immunoSEQ multiplex PCR, yet TCRdb's version contains in-frame clones alone and is incomplete. The table has over 500,000 clones, roughly 16% seen once. The sequenced sample was naive CD4+ T cells from blood. The source is a young man in good health. Both conserved end residues are part of each CDR3. D genes are given only for firm matches.

V gene: TRBV7-2; D gene: .; CDR3 protein: CASSLISSYGYTF
V gene: TRBV5-1; D gene: .; CDR3 protein: CASSLVGTEAFF
V gene: TRBV18; D gene: .; CDR3 protein: CASSPGRQITDTQYF
V gene: TRBV14; D gene: .; CDR3 protein: CASSHRLVLDTQYF
V gene: TRBV18; D gene: .; CDR3 protein: CASSRLGGGTEAFF
V gene: TRBV10-3; D gene: .; CDR3 protein: CAISGGQGSQPQHF
V gene: TRBV4-3; D gene: TRBD2; CDR3 protein: CASSRGGQETQYF
V gene: TRBV6-1; D gene: TRBD1; CDR3 protein: CASSTGEWGKNIQYF
V gene: TRBV15; D gene: TRBD1; CDR3 protein: CATSRDSKSRTGWGKSSYNEQFF
V gene: TRBV29-1; D gene: TRBD1; CDR3 protein: CSVEDPGQGASYEQYF
V gene: TRBV10-3; D gene: TRBD1; CDR3 protein: CAISGTGGTYEQYF
V gene: TRBV4-2; D gene: TRBD2; CDR3 protein: CASSQEGRSAGGLNEQFF
V gene: TRBV29-1; D gene: .; CDR3 protein: CSVGSVANTEAFF
V gene: TRBV7-9; D gene: TRBD1; CDR3 protein: CASSRGTGSGSDGYTF
V gene: TRBV6-5; D gene: TRBD2; CDR3 protein: CASSSPGLAGADEQFF
V gene: TRBV4-1; D gene: TRBD1; CDR3 protein: CASSPSGQGVPQHF
V gene: TRBV6-4; D gene: .; CDR3 protein: CASSESISEGYTDTQYF
V gene: TRBV10-3; D gene: .; CDR3 protein: CAISEPGRANYGYTF
V gene: TRBV30; D gene: .; CDR3 protein: CAWSVGGSTDTQYF
V gene: TRBV28; D gene: .; CDR3 protein: CASSLLGQVYEQYF
V gene: TRBV5-1; D gene: .; CDR3 protein: CASSLSGVSKQYF
V gene: TRBV20-1; D gene: .; CDR3 protein: CSASEGSPLHF
V gene: TRBV6-1; D gene: .; CDR3 protein: CASSEKGDMGYGYTF
V gene: TRBV7-3; D gene: TRBD2; CDR3 protein: CASSLGSSGAQNIQYF
V gene: TRBV10-3; D gene: .; CDR3 protein: CAINFGGGTDEQYF
V gene: TRBV6-5; D gene: .; CDR3 protein: CASSPTGRGSYEQYF
V gene: TRBV5-6; D gene: .; CDR3 protein: CASSFYGRGGNQPQHF
V gene: TRBV7-7; D gene: .; CDR3 protein: CASSRIQNTEAFF
V gene: TRBV4-3; D gene: .; CDR3 protein: CASSQEGSSYEQYF
V gene: TRBV6-5; D gene: .; CDR3 protein: CASSYGFLYGYTF
V gene: TRBV7-9; D gene: TRBD1; CDR3 protein: CASRETKGTAVSGANVLTF
V gene: TRBV4-2; D gene: TRBD1; CDR3 protein: CASSQPLGQSYEQYF
V gene: TRBV30; D gene: TRBD1; CDR3 protein: CAWQQGAGTDTQYF
V gene: TRBV5-6; D gene: .; CDR3 protein: CASSLVAREYEQYF
V gene: TRBV9; D gene: .; CDR3 protein: CASSVALWRTNEKLFF
V gene: TRBV6-1; D gene: .; CDR3 protein: CASWGGEQPQHF
V gene: TRBV19; D gene: TRBD1; CDR3 protein: CASSTLQGAPNQPQHF
V gene: TRBV5-4; D gene: .; CDR3 protein: CASSSAKNSYNEQFF
V gene: TRBV5-6; D gene: .; CDR3 protein: CASSLQASEAFF
V gene: TRBV5-6; D gene: .; CDR3 protein: CASTLRATLTYNEQFF
V gene: TRBV27; D gene: .; CDR3 protein: CASSWGDRTEAFF
V gene: TRBV2; D gene: .; CDR3 protein: CASSDRDGLSEQYF
V gene: TRBV21-1; D gene: .; CDR3 protein: CASSKARAGGPRNEQFF
V gene: TRBV18; D gene: .; CDR3 protein: CASSPVGLYSGANVLTF
V gene: TRBV13; D gene: .; CDR3 protein: CASSPKSSYNSPLHF
V gene: TRBV19; D gene: .; CDR3 protein: CASGSRDGYEQYF
V gene: TRBV7-7; D gene: .; CDR3 protein: CASSLAPVTEQYF
V gene: TRBV7-2; D gene: .; CDR3 protein: CASSLVGEPQHF
V gene: TRBV10-3; D gene: TRBD1; CDR3 protein: CAISLDRGNSPLHF
V gene: TRBV19; D gene: .; CDR3 protein: CASSMGGGLLFNEQFF
V gene: TRBV6-5; D gene: .; CDR3 protein: CASSKPGANVLTF
V gene: TRBV18; D gene: TRBD1; CDR3 protein: CASSLGQVNQPQHF
V gene: TRBV7-2; D gene: TRBD2; CDR3 protein: CASSLSLADNNEQFF
V gene: TRBV2; D gene: .; CDR3 protein: CATQQGKETQYF
V gene: TRBV7-6; D gene: .; CDR3 protein: CASSLGGARGYGYTF
V gene: TRBV5-1; D gene: .; CDR3 protein: CASSLPGLNTEAFF
V gene: TRBV2; D gene: .; CDR3 protein: CASSDRTAKNIQYF
V gene: TRBV5-4; D gene: .; CDR3 protein: CASTRGGGGSTGELFF
V gene: TRBV27; D gene: .; CDR3 protein: CASRPPGNRNEKLFF
V gene: TRBV6-5; D gene: .; CDR3 protein: CASSESYPTDTQYF